The T cell receptor beta chain under discussion was sequenced for a study of cytomegalovirus exposure and HLA in healthy donors. The overall study: Earlier work reported approximately 100 million unique TCR beta sequences from 170 million or so T cells. Study results and caveats: The authors assumed roughly uniform sequencing depth across donors for presence/absence analyses. Highest at DRB1 and lowest at HLA-C, TCR association rates differed among HLA loci in a later analysis.

CDR1 and CDR2 from the germline V gene are ENHRY and SYGVKD. Trimming stripped 6 bases from V and 4 bases from J, with 18 bases between. This CDR3 has 16 residues. Amplification used 60 Vbeta primers and 13 Jbeta primers. Profiled with immunoSEQ multiplex PCR; TCRdb holds only in-frame clones, not every one. The data contain around 210,000 clones, around four fifths of them singletons. This clone was detected a few times. The antigen is not known. This receptor was taken from a boy under 18 in good health and CMV-seronegative. The sequenced material came from PBMCs. The chain has TRBV10-3 and TRBJ1-4, with D tentatively TRBD1 (5 bases). CDR3 loop: CAISSGIPGYNEKLFF. Written as DNA, the CDR3 is TGTGCCATCAGCTCAGGGATCCCCGGATATAATGAAAAACTGTTTTTT.